This entry is about one T cell receptor beta chain. Its antigen is still unknown. Per-base qualities were not stored, and no clone one base away is much larger. Systemically healthy Caucasian individuals from Russia, around 38 in total and aged roughly 6 to 95 years, were included as donors. Each donor gave around 9 milliliters of peripheral blood, collected into EDTA-treated Vacutainer tubes. PBMCs were isolated by Ficoll-Paque density-gradient centrifugation, with at least 6.5 million obtained per sample. Trizol reagent was used to extract total RNA from PBMCs, with at least 6 micrograms per sample. For every donor, an aliquot of PBMCs went through flow cytometry to measure the percentages of naive CD45RAhigh/CD27high T cells. The data stem from a study of blood T cells in healthy people across ages (dated by TCRdb to between 2014 and 2016). About the full investigation: In model experiments, roughly one uniquely barcoded TCR beta cDNA molecule per two T cells was captured by template switching. For two donors (one aged 18 to 29 and one aged 80 or older), the study analyzed two additional independent replicas of 1 million unique cDNA reads from the same blood draw. To track age-related changes in TCR beta repertoire diversity, the study relied on deep sequencing normalized with unique cDNA molecular identifiers. To avoid experimental bias, donors of different ages were distributed randomly across sequencing lanes. The donors were divided into four age groups: young (average approximately 17 years), middle-aged (roughly 40), aged (roughly 66) and long-lived (82). Study-wide findings and limitations: Bulk unsorted PBMC profiling prevented conclusive comparison of naive and antigen-experienced compartments. Compared with the aged group, more naive CD4+ T cells, fewer expanded clones and increased TCR diversity were shown by the long-lived group, suggesting age selection. As age increased, observed TCR beta diversity per million T cells dropped in a roughly linear way, and a significant reduction was already evident by age 40. The CMV infection status of donors was not known, potentially confounding age-related changes in expanded clonotypes. Observed TCR beta diversity correlated strongly with the percentage of naive T cells measured by flow cytometry. Estimates of total diversity based on one million sequenced T cells were considered lower bounds and underestimates.

Library preparation employed 5' RACE. Sequencing instrument: Illumina HiSeq 2500. A second PCR of roughly 7 to 11 cycles was performed with a sample-barcoded 5' primer and a J-beta primer mix. Each TCR beta cDNA molecule received a unique molecular identifier from a template-switch 5' adaptor carrying 12 random nucleotides. At least 3 million CDR3-containing paired-end reads were obtained from each sample. All of the RNA was converted into first-strand cDNA using the Mint cDNA synthesis kit, with a TRBC-specific oligonucleotide serving as the primer. After uracil-DNA glycosylase treatment, a first 18-cycle PCR used universal primers M1SS and BC2_uni_R on all cDNA. Per the authors' processing: Each sample was normalized by randomly selecting 1 million high-quality reads, each carrying a distinct molecular identifier. Instead of being binned into consensus sequences, reads that shared molecular identifiers were thrown out. MiTCR, run with a Q25 quality threshold and the strictest error-elimination algorithm, handled CDR3 identification, clonotype clustering and error correction. A nonparametric unseen species model using Euler transformation provided a lower-bound estimate of total TCR beta diversity. In-frame beta chains were kept once TCRdb had trimmed the public reads at Q25 with fastp and called clones with MiXCR. For every CDR3 protein sequence, its rows merge into one entry that carries the most common genes and DNA. What appears here as the V and J calls and clone size reflects TCRdb's work, not the paper's. Recorded for this sample are approximately 1.5 million distinct CDR3 sequences; about 31% of them occurred a single time. The top ten constitute around 11% of the sample.

V and J are truncated by 5 bases and 2 bases respectively, leaving an intervening sequence of 12 bases. The germline V gene encodes CDR1 MDHEN and CDR2 SYDVKM. Counted from cysteine to phenylalanine, this CDR3 has 14 amino acids. CDR3 DNA is the only sequence kept; it has 42 bases, read in frame from the first base. This clonotype was obtained from a woman in her twenties or thirties in good health. The chain joins TRBV28 to TRBJ2-5; a tentative D match to TRBD2 spans 5 bases. Source material: blood. The nucleotide sequence is given as TGTGCCAGCAGTCGAGGGCCCGGGCAAGAGACCCAGTACTTC. Translation gives CASSRGPGQETQYF.